These T cell receptor beta chains were read from a single sample in a study of T-cell reconstitution after alpha-beta-depleted transplantation in children. From the PCR reads, TCRdb called clonotypes with MiXCR, one entry per CDR3 protein. The sample has some 43,000 distinct CDR3 sequences, about a tenth seen once. The specimen comprised PBMCs, mostly from graft donor cells, sampled 60 days after TCRalphabeta/CD19-depleted stem cell transplant. Source of these receptors: a male patient under 10 years old who had a stem cell transplant for chronic granulomatous disease, so the T cells may come from the graft donor. CDR3s include the opening cysteine and the closing phenylalanine or tryptophan. A D gene is named only where the DNA matches it firmly. Only part of the rows carry a size: once, few, many, or a class if the clone is expanded.

cdr3_nt cdr3_aa cdr3_length clone_size v_call d_call j_call
TGTGCCAGCAGCAGCTCCGCCCGCACAGATACGCAGTATTTT CASSSSARTDTQYF 14 many TRBV6-4 NA TRBJ2-3
TGCAGTGCTGCCGCACGGGGGAACTATGGCTACACCTTC CSAAARGNYGYTF 13 many TRBV20-1 NA TRBJ1-2
TGTGCCAGCAGCAAACCCAGGGACAGATACAATGAGCAGTTCTTC CASSKPRDRYNEQFF 15 many TRBV21-1 NA TRBJ2-1
TGTGCCAGCAGTTACTTGAAAAGACTAGCGGGAAGCGGGGAGCTGTTTTTT CASSYLKRLAGSGELFF 17 few TRBV6-5 TRBD2 TRBJ2-2
TGTGCCAGCAGCGCCGCCACAGAGACCCAGTACTTC CASSAATETQYF 12 many TRBV7-2 NA TRBJ2-5
TGTGCCAGCAGCCCGGGACTAGGTCCCACAGATACGCAGTATTTT CASSPGLGPTDTQYF 15 few TRBV5-4 TRBD2 TRBJ2-3
TGTGCCTGGAGTCTTTCTTACAATGAGCAGTTCTTC CAWSLSYNEQFF 12 few TRBV30 NA TRBJ2-1
TGTGCCAGCAGTACGTTCGGGTCGAGAGGGGGCCAGTACTTC CASSTFGSRGGQYF 14 many TRBV6-5 NA TRBJ2-5
TGTGCCAGCAGCGTAGGGGATTCTGCAACTAATGAAAAACTGTTTTTT CASSVGDSATNEKLFF 16 many TRBV9 NA TRBJ1-4
TGTGCCAGCAGTTTTGCGGGAGACTACGAGCAGTACTTC CASSFAGDYEQYF 13 many TRBV27 TRBD2 TRBJ2-7
TGTGCCAGCAGGGACAGGGGGCTATACGAGCAGTACTTC CASRDRGLYEQYF 13 many TRBV2 TRBD1 TRBJ2-7
TGCAGTGCGCGAGAGGTCCTGCGGGACAACAATGAGCAGTTCTTC CSAREVLRDNNEQFF 15 many TRBV20-1 NA TRBJ2-1
TGTGCCAGCAGTTTATTTCAACAGGCGGGAAGAGAAGGTGAGCAGTTCTTC CASSLFQQAGREGEQFF 17 many TRBV28 NA TRBJ2-1
TGTGCCAGCAGTCTGACAGGGGCCGCCACAGATACGCAGTATTTT CASSLTGAATDTQYF 15 NA TRBV6-1 TRBD1 TRBJ2-3
TGCAGCGTTGAAGGGATTGCCGGGACAGGGGGAGATGGCTACACCTTC CSVEGIAGTGGDGYTF 16 many TRBV29-1 TRBD1 TRBJ1-2
TGTGCCAGCAGCTTAGACGGGATCGCAGAAGGTCCTGAGCAGTTCTTC CASSLDGIAEGPEQFF 16 NA TRBV7-9 NA TRBJ2-1
TGTGCCAGCAGATCGGGGGGGTACACAGATACGCAGTATTTT CASRSGGYTDTQYF 14 many TRBV6-1 TRBD2 TRBJ2-3
TGCGCCAGCAGCTCCCTAGCGGGAGGGTGGCACTACGAGCAGTACTTC CASSSLAGGWHYEQYF 16 many TRBV5-1 TRBD2 TRBJ2-7
TGTGCCAGCAGAGGAACCACAGGGTATGGCTACACCTTC CASRGTTGYGYTF 13 many TRBV6-6 NA TRBJ1-2
TGTGCCAGCAGCCAAGAGGGGACAGGGGGAGGTGAAAAACTGTTTTTT CASSQEGTGGGEKLFF 16 few TRBV4-2 TRBD1 TRBJ1-4
TGTGCTAGCAGCTCAACCCCGACTGGGACAGGGGTCTACGAGCAGTACTTC CASSSTPTGTGVYEQYF 17 NA TRBV7-7 TRBD1 TRBJ2-7
TGTGCCAGCAGCTTAGGGTCTCTAGCGGGAGCAGATACGCAGTATTTT CASSLGSLAGADTQYF 16 many TRBV7-2 TRBD2 TRBJ2-3
TGCAGTGCTCGACTAGCGGGAGCCTACGAGCAGTACTTC CSARLAGAYEQYF 13 many TRBV20-1 TRBD2 TRBJ2-7
TGTGCCAGCAGCCTTAGGGGGCAGAGTGGCTACACCTTC CASSLRGQSGYTF 13 NA TRBV14 TRBD1 TRBJ1-2
TGTGCCAGCAGTTACACAGGACCCCCTAACTATGGCTACACCTTC CASSYTGPPNYGYTF 15 many TRBV6-5 NA TRBJ1-2
TGTGCCAGCAGTGAAGCCCCCAGGGTCTCCGAGCAGTACTTC CASSEAPRVSEQYF 14 few TRBV6-1 NA TRBJ2-7
TGTGCCAGCGCCCCCATACTCACAGATACGCAGTATTTT CASAPILTDTQYF 13 many TRBV11-2 NA TRBJ2-3
TGTGCCAGCAGTCAAAGGAGGGGATTCCCTGAGCAGTTCTTC CASSQRRGFPEQFF 14 many TRBV7-2 NA TRBJ2-1
TGCGCCAGCAGTGAGTTCCGGCAGCCCCAGCATTTT CASSEFRQPQHF 12 many TRBV10-2 NA TRBJ1-5
TGTGCCAGCAGCGGAACAGGGGGCCGGTACTATGGCTACACCTTC CASSGTGGRYYGYTF 15 NA TRBV5-6 TRBD1 TRBJ1-2
TGTGCCAGCAGCCCTAGCGGGAGGCGACACAATGAGCAGTTCTTC CASSPSGRRHNEQFF 15 many TRBV11-1 TRBD2 TRBJ2-1
TGTGCCAGCAGCTTTATGGCTAGCGGGAGGGCCTACGAGCAGTACTTC CASSFMASGRAYEQYF 16 many TRBV7-2 TRBD2 TRBJ2-7
TGTGCCAGCAGGGGACTAGGGTACGCCGGGGAGCTGTTTTTT CASRGLGYAGELFF 14 many TRBV2 TRBD2 TRBJ2-2
TGCGCCAGCAGAAACATTAGATTTGCAGATACGCAGTATTTT CASRNIRFADTQYF 14 many TRBV10-1 NA TRBJ2-3
TGTGCCATCAGTGTACGCTTGAACACTGAAGCTTTCTTT CAISVRLNTEAFF 13 many TRBV10-3 NA TRBJ1-1
TGTGCCAGCACCCCACGCGTCGACAACTACGAGCAGTACTTC CASTPRVDNYEQYF 14 many TRBV12-3/TRBV12-4 NA TRBJ2-7
TGTGCCAGCAGCCCGACTAGCGGGAGGAATGAGCAGTTCTTC CASSPTSGRNEQFF 14 NA TRBV3-1 TRBD2 TRBJ2-1
TGTGCCAGCAGCCTACAGGGAAGTGGGACCCAGTACTTC CASSLQGSGTQYF 13 many TRBV3-1 NA TRBJ2-5
TGTGCCAGCAGTTACTCGGGACAGCTCTACGAGCAGTACTTC CASSYSGQLYEQYF 14 few TRBV6-5 TRBD1 TRBJ2-7
TGTGCCAGCAGCTTGCCCGGGACAGGGGTCGAGGGGCAGTACTTC CASSLPGTGVEGQYF 15 few TRBV7-9 TRBD1 TRBJ2-7
TGTGCCAGCAGCTTGGAGTACGGGCTCCTAGATACGCAGTATTTT CASSLEYGLLDTQYF 15 many TRBV5-5 NA TRBJ2-3
TGTGCCAGCAGCCCTCTGACTAGCGGGAGTCCAGCTGAGCAGTTCTTC CASSPLTSGSPAEQFF 16 many TRBV12-3/TRBV12-4 TRBD2 TRBJ2-1
TGTGCCAGCAGGTTGGATCTCTTCTACAATGAGCAGTTCTTC CASRLDLFYNEQFF 14 few TRBV5-4 NA TRBJ2-1
TGTGCCAGCAGTTTACCCAAGCCCGGGGAGCTGTTTTTT CASSLPKPGELFF 13 NA TRBV27 NA TRBJ2-2
TGTGCCAGCAGTTGGGAGGGGGGGCGCCTCCTAGCCAAAAACATTCAGTACTTC CASSWEGGRLLAKNIQYF 18 many TRBV6-5 NA TRBJ2-4
TGTGCCAGCAGTCGACGAGCCCGCCCAGCGGGAGGGAAGCAGTTCTTC CASSRRARPAGGKQFF 16 NA TRBV25-1 TRBD2 TRBJ2-1